The 9 T cell receptor beta chains in this list originate from one sample, sequenced in a study of shared clonotypes between healthy human individuals. Profiled with immunoSEQ multiplex PCR; TCRdb holds only in-frame clones, not every one. Of 760,000 or so clones listed, around 96% are singletons. Naive-designated CD8 cells lacked CD45RO, were positively enriched for CCR7, and omitted terminally differentiated effector memory CD45RA+ cells. The sequenced material came from naive CD8+ T cells sorted from blood. The origin of the receptors is a man aged 25-45 years in good health.

The rearrangement joins TRBV7-8 to TRBJ2-7; TRBD1 might be the D (5 bases). The germline gives CDR1 SGHVS, CDR2 FQNEAQ. V lost 3 bases and J 3 bases, leaving 9 bases between the germline ends. The CDR3 is made up of 13 amino acids. CDR3 loop: CASSFRTHYEQYF. The DNA for the CDR3 is TGTGCCAGCAGCTTTAGGACACACTACGAGCAGTACTTC.

The chain is built from TRBV7-9 and TRBJ2-7; 10 bases line up with TRBD2. Germline values: CDR1 SEHNR, CDR2 FQNEAQ (reference sequence). V shed 5 bases and J 3 bases; nucleotides not matched to a gene: 7. The CDR3 loop spans 15 amino acids. The CDR3 sequence: CASSPIGTSDYEQYF. CDR3 in DNA: TGTGCCAGCAGCCCGATTGGGACTAGCGACTACGAGCAGTACTTC.

The chain links TRBV27 to TRBJ1-1, with D hard to call. Deletions cut 1 base from V and 4 bases from J, with 10 bases between. CDR1 and CDR2 from the germline V gene are MNHEY and SMNVEV (reference sequence). CDR3 length: 14 residues. This CDR3 reads CASSLYGERTEAFF. CDR3 in DNA: TGTGCCAGCAGTTTATACGGGGAGCGCACTGAAGCTTTCTTT.

The chain has TRBV4-1 and TRBJ2-7, with D hard to call. Germline V gives CDR1 MGHRA, CDR2 YSYEKL. The CDR3 has 13 residues. V dropped 3 bases and J dropped 4 bases, with 10 bases sitting between them. The CDR3 protein is CASSHQLGYEQYF. The CDR3 DNA sequence: TGCGCCAGCAGCCACCAACTCGGGTACGAGCAGTACTTC.

This chain joins TRBV9 and TRBJ2-1; 8 bases align to TRBD1. CDR1 and CDR2 (germline): SGDLS, YYNGEE. The CDR3 is 17 amino acids. V gave up 1 base and J gave up 2 bases; unmatched junction bases: 8. The CDR3 DNA reads as TGTGCCAGCAGCGTAAGGGAGGAGGGACAGGCCTACAATGAGCAGTTCTTC. Its protein product is CASSVREEGQAYNEQFF. The full variable domain, rest sourced from reference TRBV9 and TRBJ2-1, is DSGVTQTPKHLITATGQRVTLRCSPRSGDLSVYWYQQSLDQGLQFLIQYYNGEERAKGNILERFSAQQFPDLHSELNLSSLELGDSALYFCASSVREEGQAYNEQFFGPGTRLTVL.

This rearrangement joins TRBV27 to TRBJ1-4, with D perhaps TRBD1 (6 bases). The CDR3 runs to 14 residues. Germline values: CDR1 MNHEY, CDR2 SMNVEV (reference sequence). The V end was cut by 8 bases, the J end by 7 bases, with 17 bases between. Written as DNA, the CDR3 is TGTGCCAGCGGACCGACAGGCTCACGTGAAAAACTGTTTTTT. Translation gives CASGPTGSREKLFF.

The chain links TRBV7-9 to TRBJ2-3, with D tentatively TRBD1 or TRBD2 (6 bases each). The germline CDR1 and CDR2 sequences are SEHNR and FQNEAQ (reference sequence). This CDR3 contains 17 residues. Trimming shortened V by 5 bases and J by 7 bases, and 25 bases separated the two germline ends. The CDR3 DNA is TGTGCCAGCAGCCCTGGGGACTCAGGGGTTAGGCTCTATACGCAGTATTTT. This sequence encodes CASSPGDSGVRLYTQYF.

This rearrangement joins TRBV2 to TRBJ2-4; TRBD1 is a possible D gene (5 bases). This CDR3 is built from 16 residues. CDR1 is SNHLY and CDR2 is FYNNEI in the germline V gene. The germline V and J ends were trimmed by 3 bases and 1 base, with 13 bases remaining between them. In nucleotides, the CDR3 is TGTGCCAGCAGTGACCCTCAGGGCCTGGCCAAAAACATTCAGTACTTC. Translation: CASSDPQGLAKNIQYF.

The chain's CDR3 is CAIRTWTASNTGELFF. Written as DNA, the CDR3 is TGTGCCATCAGGACCTGGACAGCGTCAAACACCGGGGAGCTGTTTTTT. The V and J genes are TRBV10-3 and TRBJ2-2; possibly TRBD1 for D (6 bases). V was cut by 6 bases and J by 2 bases, with 16 bases left in between. Germline values: CDR1 ENHRY, CDR2 SYGVKD. The CDR3 is 16 residues long.